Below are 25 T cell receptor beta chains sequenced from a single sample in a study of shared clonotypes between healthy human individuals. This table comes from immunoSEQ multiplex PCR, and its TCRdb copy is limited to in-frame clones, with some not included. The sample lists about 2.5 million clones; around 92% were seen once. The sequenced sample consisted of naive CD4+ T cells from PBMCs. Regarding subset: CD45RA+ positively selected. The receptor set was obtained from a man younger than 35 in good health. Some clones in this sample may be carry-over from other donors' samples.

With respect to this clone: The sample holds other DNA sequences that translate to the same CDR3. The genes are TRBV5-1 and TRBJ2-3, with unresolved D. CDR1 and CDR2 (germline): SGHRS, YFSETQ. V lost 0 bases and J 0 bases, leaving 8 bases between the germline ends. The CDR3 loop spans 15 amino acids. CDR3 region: CASSLVGSSTDTQYF. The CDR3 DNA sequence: TGCGCCAGCAGCTTGGTGGGTTCTAGCACAGATACGCAGTATTTT. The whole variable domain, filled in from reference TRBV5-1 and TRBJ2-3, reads KAGVTQTPRYLIKTRGQQVTLSCSPISGHRSVSWYQQTPGQGLQFLFEYFSETQRNKGNFPGRFSGRQFSNSRSEMNVSTLELGDSALYLCASSLVGSSTDTQYFGPGTRLTVL.

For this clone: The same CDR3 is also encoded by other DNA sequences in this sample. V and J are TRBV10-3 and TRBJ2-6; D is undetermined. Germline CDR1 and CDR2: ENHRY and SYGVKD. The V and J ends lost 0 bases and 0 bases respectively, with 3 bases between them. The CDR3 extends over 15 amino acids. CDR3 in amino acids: CAISESSSGANVLTF. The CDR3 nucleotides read TGTGCCATCAGTGAGTCAAGCTCTGGGGCCAACGTCCTGACTTTC.

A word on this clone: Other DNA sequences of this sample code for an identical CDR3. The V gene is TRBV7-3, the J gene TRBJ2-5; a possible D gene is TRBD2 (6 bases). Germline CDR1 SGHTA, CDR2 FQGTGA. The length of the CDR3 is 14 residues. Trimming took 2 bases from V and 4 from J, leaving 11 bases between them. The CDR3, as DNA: TGTGCCAGCAGCTTATCCGGGAGTGGAGAGACCCAGTACTTC. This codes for CASSLSGSGETQYF.

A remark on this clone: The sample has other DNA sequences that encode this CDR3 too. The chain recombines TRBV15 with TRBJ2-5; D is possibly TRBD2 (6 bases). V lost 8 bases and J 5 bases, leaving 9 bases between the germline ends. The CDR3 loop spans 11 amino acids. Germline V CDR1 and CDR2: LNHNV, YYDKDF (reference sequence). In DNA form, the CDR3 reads TGTGCCACCTCCCGGGGGGAGACCCAGTACTTC. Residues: CATSRGETQYF.

The CDR3 is CASSVDRGQNEQFF. CDR3 sequence (DNA): TGTGCCAGCAGCGTAGACAGGGGGCAGAATGAGCAGTTCTTC. The chain carries TRBV9 and TRBJ2-1; 9 nucleotides agree with TRBD1. The V segment lost 0 bases and the J segment 7 bases; nucleotides outside the gene matches: 2. From germline, CDR1 is SGDLS and CDR2 YYNGEE. There are 14 residues in the CDR3.

This chain's CDR3 is CASSLQWTASSGANVLTF. The DNA for the CDR3 is TGTGCCAGCAGCTTACAATGGACGGCTAGCTCTGGGGCCAACGTCCTGACTTTC. This chain connects TRBV7-8 to TRBJ2-6; D remains ambiguous. Trimming removed 2 bases at V and 0 bases at J, with 14 bases between. Germline values: CDR1 SGHVS, CDR2 FQNEAQ. This CDR3 is built from 18 residues.

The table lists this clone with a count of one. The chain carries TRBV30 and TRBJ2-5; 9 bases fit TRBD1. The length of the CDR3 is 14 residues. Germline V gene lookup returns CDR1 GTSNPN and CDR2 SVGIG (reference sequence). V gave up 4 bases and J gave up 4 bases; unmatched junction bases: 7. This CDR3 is CAWKIQGARETQYF. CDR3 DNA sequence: TGTGCCTGGAAGATACAGGGGGCACGAGAGACCCAGTACTTC.

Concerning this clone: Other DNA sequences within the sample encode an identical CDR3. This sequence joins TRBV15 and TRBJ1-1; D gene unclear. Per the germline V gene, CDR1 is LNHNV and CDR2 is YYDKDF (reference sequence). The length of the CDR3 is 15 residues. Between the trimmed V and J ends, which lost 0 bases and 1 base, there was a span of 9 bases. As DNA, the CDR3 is TGTGCCACCAGCAGAGATCGCGGTGGGAACACTGAAGCTTTCTTT. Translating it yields CATSRDRGGNTEAFF.

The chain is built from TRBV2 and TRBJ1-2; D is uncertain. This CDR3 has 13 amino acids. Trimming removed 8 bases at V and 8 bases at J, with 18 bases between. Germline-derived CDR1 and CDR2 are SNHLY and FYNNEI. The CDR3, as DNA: TGTGCCAGCCCCCTTAGGGTGGAGGCCGGCTACACCTTC. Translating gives CASPLRVEAGYTF.

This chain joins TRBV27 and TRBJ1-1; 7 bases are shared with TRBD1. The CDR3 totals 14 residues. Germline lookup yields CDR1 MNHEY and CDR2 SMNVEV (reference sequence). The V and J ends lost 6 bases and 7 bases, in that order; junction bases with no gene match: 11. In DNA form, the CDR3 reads TGTGCCAGCAGCCCGACAGGGTTCGCAAATGAAGCTTTCTTT. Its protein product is CASSPTGFANEAFF.

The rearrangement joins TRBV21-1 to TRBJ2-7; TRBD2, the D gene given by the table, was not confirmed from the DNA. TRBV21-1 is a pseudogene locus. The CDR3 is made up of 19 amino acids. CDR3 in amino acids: CASSLRDRGLAGLIYEQYF. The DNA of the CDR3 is TGTGCCAGCAGCCTCCGGGACAGGGGACTAGCGGGCCTTATCTACGAGCAGTACTTC.

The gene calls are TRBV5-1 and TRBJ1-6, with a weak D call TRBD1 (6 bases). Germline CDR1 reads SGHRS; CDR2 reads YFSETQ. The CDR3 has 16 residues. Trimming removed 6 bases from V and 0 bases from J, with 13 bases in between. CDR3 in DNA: TGCGCCAGCACCCCGACAGGATCCTCCTATAATTCACCCCTCCACTTT. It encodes CASTPTGSSYNSPLHF.

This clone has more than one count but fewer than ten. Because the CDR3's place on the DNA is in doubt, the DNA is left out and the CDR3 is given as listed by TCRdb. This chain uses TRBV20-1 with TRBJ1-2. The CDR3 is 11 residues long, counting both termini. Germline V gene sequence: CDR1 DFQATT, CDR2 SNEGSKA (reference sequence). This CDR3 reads CSPSSGRGYTF.

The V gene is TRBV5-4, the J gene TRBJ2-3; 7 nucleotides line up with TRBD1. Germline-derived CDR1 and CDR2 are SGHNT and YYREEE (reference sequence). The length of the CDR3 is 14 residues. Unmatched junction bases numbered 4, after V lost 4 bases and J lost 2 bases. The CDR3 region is CASSRDRYTDTQYF. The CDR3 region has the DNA TGTGCCAGCAGCCGGGACAGATACACAGATACGCAGTATTTT.

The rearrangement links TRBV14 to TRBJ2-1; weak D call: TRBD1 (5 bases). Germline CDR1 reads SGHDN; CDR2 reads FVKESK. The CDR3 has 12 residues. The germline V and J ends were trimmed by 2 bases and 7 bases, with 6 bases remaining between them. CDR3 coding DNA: TGTGCCAGCAGCCAAAAGGGGAATGAGCAGTTCTTC. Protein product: CASSQKGNEQFF.

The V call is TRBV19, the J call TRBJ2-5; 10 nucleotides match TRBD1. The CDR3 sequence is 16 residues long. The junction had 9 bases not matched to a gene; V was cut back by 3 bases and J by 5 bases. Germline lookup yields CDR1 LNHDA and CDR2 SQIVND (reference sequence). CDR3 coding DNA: TGTGCCAGTAGTATGCCCGGGACAGGGGCTAGGGAGACCCAGTACTTC. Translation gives CASSMPGTGARETQYF.

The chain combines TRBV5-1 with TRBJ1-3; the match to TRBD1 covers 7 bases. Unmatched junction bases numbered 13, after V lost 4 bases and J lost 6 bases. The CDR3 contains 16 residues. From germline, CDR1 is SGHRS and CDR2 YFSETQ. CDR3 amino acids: CASSTHRGWAENTIYF. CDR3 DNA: TGCGCCAGCAGCACCCACAGGGGTTGGGCTGAAAACACCATATATTTT.

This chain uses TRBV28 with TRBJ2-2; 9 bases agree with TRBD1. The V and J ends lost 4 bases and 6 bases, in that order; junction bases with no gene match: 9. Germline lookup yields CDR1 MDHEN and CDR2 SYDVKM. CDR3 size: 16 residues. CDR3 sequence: CASSSPGTGLAGELFF. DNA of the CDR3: TGTGCCAGCAGTTCGCCAGGGACAGGGTTGGCCGGGGAGCTGTTTTTT. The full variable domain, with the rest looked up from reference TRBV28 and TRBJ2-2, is DVKVTQSSRYLVKRTGEKVFLECVQDMDHENMFWYRQDPGLGLRLIYFSYDVKMKEKGDIPEGYSVSREKKERFSLILESASTNQTSMYLCASSSPGTGLAGELFFGEGSRLTVL.

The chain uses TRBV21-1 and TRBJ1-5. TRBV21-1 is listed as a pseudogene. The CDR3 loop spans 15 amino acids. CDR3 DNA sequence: TGTGCCAGCAGCATATTCCGGGCCCCCGGGCAGCCCCAGCATTTT. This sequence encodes CASSIFRAPGQPQHF.

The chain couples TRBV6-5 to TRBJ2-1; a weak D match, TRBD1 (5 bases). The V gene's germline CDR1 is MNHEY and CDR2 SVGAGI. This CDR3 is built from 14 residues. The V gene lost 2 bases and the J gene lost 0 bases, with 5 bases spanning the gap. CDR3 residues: CASSYDSSYNEQFF. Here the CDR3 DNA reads TGTGCCAGCAGTTACGACAGCTCCTACAATGAGCAGTTCTTC.

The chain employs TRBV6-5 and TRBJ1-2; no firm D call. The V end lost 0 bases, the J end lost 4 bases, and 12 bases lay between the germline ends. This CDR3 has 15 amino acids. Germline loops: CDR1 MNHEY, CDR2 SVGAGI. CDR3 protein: CASSYSFSGSYGYTF. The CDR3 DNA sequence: TGTGCCAGCAGTTACTCGTTTTCGGGTTCCTATGGCTACACCTTC.

The CDR3 spells CASSFRGKHQETQYF. CDR3 DNA sequence: TGTGCCAGCAGTTTTAGGGGGAAACACCAAGAGACCCAGTACTTC. The chain has TRBV28 and TRBJ2-5; TRBD1 might be the D (6 bases). The CDR3 totals 15 residues. The germline V gene encodes CDR1 MDHEN and CDR2 SYDVKM. V lost 3 bases, J lost 0 bases, and 11 bases lay in between. The whole variable domain, remainder taken from reference TRBV28 and TRBJ2-5, is DVKVTQSSRYLVKRTGEKVFLECVQDMDHENMFWYRQDPGLGLRLIYFSYDVKMKEKGDIPEGYSVSREKKERFSLILESASTNQTSMYLCASSFRGKHQETQYFGPGTRLLVL.

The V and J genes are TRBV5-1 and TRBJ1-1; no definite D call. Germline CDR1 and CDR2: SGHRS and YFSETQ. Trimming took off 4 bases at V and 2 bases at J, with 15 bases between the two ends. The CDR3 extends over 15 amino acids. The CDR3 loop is CASSEKTDGNTEAFF. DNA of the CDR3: TGCGCCAGCAGCGAGAAAACAGACGGAAACACTGAAGCTTTCTTT.

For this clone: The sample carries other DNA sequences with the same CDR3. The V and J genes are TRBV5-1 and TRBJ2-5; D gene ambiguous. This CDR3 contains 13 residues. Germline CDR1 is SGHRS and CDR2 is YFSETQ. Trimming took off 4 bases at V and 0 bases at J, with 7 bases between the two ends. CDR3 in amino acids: CASSRLDQETQYF. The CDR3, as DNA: TGCGCCAGCAGCCGCTTAGACCAAGAGACCCAGTACTTC.

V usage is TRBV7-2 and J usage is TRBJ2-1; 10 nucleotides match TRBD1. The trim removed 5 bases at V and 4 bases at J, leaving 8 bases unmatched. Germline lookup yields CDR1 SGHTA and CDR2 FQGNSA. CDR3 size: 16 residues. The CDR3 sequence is CASSTRQGADYNEQFF. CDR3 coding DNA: TGTGCCAGCAGCACACGACAGGGGGCCGATTACAATGAGCAGTTCTTC.